One sample yielded the 30 T cell receptor beta chains listed below, sequenced in a study of T cells in Graves' hyperthyroidism and ophthalmopathy. Template material for amplifying TCR beta CDR3 regions consisted of RNA transcripts. TCR CDR3 underwent first-round RT-PCR with the HTBI primer set. Using its own MiXCR run on the multiplex PCR reads, TCRdb lists one record per CDR3 protein. Among 750,000 to 950,000 distinct CDR3 sequences listed, over 35% were seen once. The sequencing sample was made of blood. Every receptor here comes from a man aged 18 to 30 with Graves' hyperthyroidism.

This clonotype occurred a few times. The V gene is TRBV7-8, the J gene TRBJ1-5; 8 nucleotides match TRBD1. Germline loops: CDR1 SGHVS, CDR2 FQNEAQ. Trimming at V came to 5 bases and at J to 2 bases, leaving 11 bases not matched to a gene. The CDR3 loop spans 17 amino acids. This CDR3 is CASSPALGQGGNQPQHF. The CDR3 nucleotides read TGTGCCAGCAGCCCCGCCCTTGGACAGGGAGGCAATCAGCCCCAGCATTTT.

The chain couples TRBV19 to TRBJ2-5; D is ambiguous. V was trimmed by 7 bases and J by 4 bases, leaving 10 bases between them. The germline V gene encodes CDR1 LNHDA and CDR2 SQIVND (reference sequence). The CDR3 has 12 residues. The CDR3 spells CASKVLGETQYF. The CDR3 bases are TGTGCCAGTAAAGTCTTGGGAGAGACCCAGTACTTC. Full variable domain (remainder filled in from reference TRBV19 and TRBJ2-5): DGGITQSPKYLFRKEGQNVTLSCEQNLNHDAMYWYRQDPGQGLRLIYYSQIVNDFQKGDIAEGYSVSREKKESFPLTVTSAQKNPTAFYLCASKVLGETQYFGPGTRLLVL.

The chain employs TRBV25-1 and TRBJ2-3; D may be TRBD1 or TRBD2 (5 bases each). Between the trimmed V and J ends, which lost 5 bases and 0 bases, there was a span of 9 bases. The length of the CDR3 is 14 residues. Per germline, CDR1 MGHDK and CDR2 SYGVNS. The CDR3 sequence: CASSPGRSTDTQYF. In nucleotides, the CDR3 is TGTGCCAGCAGTCCGGGACGGAGCACAGATACGCAGTATTTT.

This clonotype came up a few times. The gene calls are TRBV5-1 and TRBJ2-5; D gene unclear. The CDR3 has 13 residues. Trimming shortened V by 5 bases and J by 0 bases, and 8 bases separated the two germline ends. CDR1 is SGHRS, CDR2 YFSETQ, per germline. The CDR3 region is CASRGVDQETQYF. CDR3 coding DNA: TGCGCCAGCAGAGGAGTAGACCAAGAGACCCAGTACTTC.

The chain is built from TRBV2 and TRBJ1-1; D uncertain. This CDR3 spans 13 amino acids. V shed 4 bases and J shed 8 bases, with 14 bases lying between them. Germline V gene lookup returns CDR1 SNHLY and CDR2 FYNNEI. The CDR3 DNA follows: TGTGCCAGCAGTGCTCCCCTTTTCCCCGAAGCTTTCTTT. Protein product: CASSAPLFPEAFF.

The sample holds a few counts of this clonotype. The chain links TRBV9 to TRBJ1-4; 8 bases line up with TRBD1. The CDR3 totals 17 residues. Trimming cost V 4 bases and J 1 base; bases outside gene matches: 9. CDR1 and CDR2 from the germline V gene are SGDLS and YYNGEE. The DNA for the CDR3 is TGTGCCAGCAGCCCAGACAGGGGAAAAAGAACTAATGAAAAACTGTTTTTT. Residues: CASSPDRGKRTNEKLFF.

The gene calls are TRBV9 and TRBJ2-2, with D tentatively TRBD2 (6 bases). Trimming removed 0 bases at V and 8 bases at J, with 8 bases between. The CDR3 extends over 13 amino acids. Germline V gives CDR1 SGDLS, CDR2 YYNGEE. CDR3 protein: CASSVGGEGELFF. The DNA of the CDR3 is TGTGCCAGCAGCGTAGGCGGGGAAGGGGAGCTGTTTTTT. Drawing the rest from reference TRBV9 and TRBJ2-2, the complete variable domain is DSGVTQTPKHLITATGQRVTLRCSPRSGDLSVYWYQQSLDQGLQFLIQYYNGEERAKGNILERFSAQQFPDLHSELNLSSLELGDSALYFCASSVGGEGELFFGEGSRLTVL.

The chain combines TRBV20-1 with TRBJ1-2, with TRBD1 matching over 9 bases. Germline V CDR1 and CDR2: DFQATT, SNEGSKA (reference sequence). The CDR3 spans 14 residues. After removal of 6 bases from V and 3 bases from J, the junction contained 8 bases not matched to a gene. The CDR3 DNA is TGCAGTGCCAGCACCTGGGACAGGGACTATGGCTACACCTTC. Translation: CSASTWDRDYGYTF.

The table lists this clonotype with many counts. V and J are TRBV6-5 and TRBJ2-7, with a possible D match to TRBD1 (5 bases). In germline, CDR1 is MNHEY, CDR2 SVGAGI. V was shortened by 0 bases and J by 4 bases, with 7 bases between the two germline ends. CDR3 length: 13 amino acids. The CDR3 sequence is CASSYSKGYEQYF. For the CDR3, the DNA is TGTGCCAGCAGTTACTCGAAGGGGTACGAGCAGTACTTC.

In this sample, this clonotype turned up once. The J gene is TRBJ2-5, the V gene TRBV5-1, with a tentative D call TRBD2 (6 bases). There are 14 residues in the CDR3. The germline V gene encodes CDR1 SGHRS and CDR2 YFSETQ. V was trimmed by 7 bases and J by 2 bases, leaving 15 bases between them. The DNA for the CDR3 is TGCGCCAGCGGACGTGGACTACCTCAAGAGACCCAGTACTTC. It specifies CASGRGLPQETQYF.

The chain is built from TRBV7-9 and TRBJ2-7, with D possibly matching TRBD2 (5 bases). The CDR3 is 17 residues long. The V and J ends lost 5 bases and 2 bases respectively, with 22 bases between them. In germline, CDR1 is SEHNR, CDR2 FQNEAQ (reference sequence). CDR3 protein: CASSPSSGFGYTYEQYF. CDR3 sequence (DNA): TGTGCCAGCAGCCCCTCAAGCGGATTCGGGTATACCTACGAGCAGTACTTC. Full variable domain (rest looked up from reference TRBV7-9 and TRBJ2-7): DTGVSQNPRHKITKRGQNVTFRCDPISEHNRLYWYRQTLGQGPEFLTYFQNEAQLEKSRLLSDRFSAERPKGSFSTLEIQRTEQGDSAMYLCASSPSSGFGYTYEQYFGPGTRLTVT.

The rearrangement uses TRBV9 and TRBJ2-5, with a weak D call TRBD1 (6 bases). The length of the CDR3 is 14 residues. Looked up from germline, CDR1 is SGDLS and CDR2 is YYNGEE. V shed 7 bases and J shed 5 bases, with 18 bases lying between them. CDR3 DNA: TGTGCCAGCTCACCCACAGGGTATGGCGAGACCCAGTACTTC. It is translated as CASSPTGYGETQYF.

This clonotype appeared many times. The chain uses TRBV29-1 and TRBJ2-5; D may correspond to TRBD1 or TRBD2 (5 bases each). The ends were cut back, 1 base at V and 3 bases at J, with 6 bases in the middle. Germline CDR1 is SQVTM and CDR2 is ANQGSEA. This CDR3 contains 12 residues. The CDR3 nucleotides read TGCAGCGTTGAAGTGGGGGAAGAGACCCAGTACTTC. Its protein is CSVEVGEETQYF.

Remarks on this clonotype: This may arise from a read error, as a much more abundant clone is one base away. The gene calls are TRBV7-9 and TRBJ2-7; D ambiguous. The length of the CDR3 is 12 residues. V was clipped by 4 bases and J by 5 bases, with 9 bases between them. Per germline, CDR1 SEHNR and CDR2 FQNEAQ (reference sequence). CDR3 region: CASSSPWDEQYF. The CDR3 DNA follows: TGTGCCAGCAGCTCACCGTGGGACGAGCAGTACTTC.

This chain uses TRBV2 with TRBJ2-7, with a weak D call TRBD1 (5 bases). The V gene lost 5 bases and the J gene lost 1 base, with 21 bases spanning the gap. The CDR3 totals 17 residues. CDR1 is SNHLY, CDR2 FYNNEI, per germline. The DNA of the CDR3 is TGTGCCAGCAGTCCTGGGGCAGGGTTAGTAGGGTCCTACGAGCAGTACTTC. It encodes CASSPGAGLVGSYEQYF.

This clonotype appeared many times. The V gene is TRBV29-1, the J gene TRBJ2-7; 8 bases are shared with TRBD1. This CDR3 has 13 amino acids. V gave up 5 bases and J gave up 1 base; unmatched junction bases: 4. The germline CDR1 and CDR2 sequences are SQVTM and ANQGSEA. CDR3 in DNA: TGCAGCGTTAGCGGACAGGGATCCTACGAGCAGTACTTC. Its translation is CSVSGQGSYEQYF.

This clonotype appeared a few times. The V call is TRBV19, the J call TRBJ2-5; the D is unclear. V was shortened by 0 bases and J by 3 bases, with 11 bases between the two germline ends. The CDR3 contains 15 residues. In germline, CDR1 is LNHDA, CDR2 SQIVND (reference sequence). CDR3 region: CASSIDLNLEETQYF. DNA for the CDR3: TGTGCCAGTAGTATAGACCTAAACCTCGAAGAGACCCAGTACTTC.

The rearrangement joins TRBV5-6 to TRBJ1-5; D is perhaps TRBD1 (6 bases). V lost 3 bases to trimming and J lost 7 bases, with 17 bases between them. CDR1 and CDR2 (germline): SGHDT, YYEEEE. The CDR3 runs to 15 residues. The CDR3 bases are TGTGCCAGCAGCTCCACAGGGAAGCGGGAGCAGCCCCAGCATTTT. Translation gives CASSSTGKREQPQHF.

The chain carries TRBV10-3 and TRBJ1-5; perhaps TRBD1 as D (5 bases). CDR1 is ENHRY and CDR2 is SYGVKD in the germline V gene. V was clipped by 6 bases and J by 3 bases, with 15 bases between them. The CDR3 is made up of 15 amino acids. CDR3 DNA sequence: TGTGCCATCAGCGAGGGGACGGAACTCAATCAGCCCCAGCATTTT. Amino acid sequence: CAISEGTELNQPQHF.

Ten or more counts support this clonotype. The chain joins TRBV2 to TRBJ1-4; TRBD1 might be the D (5 bases). V lost 1 base and J lost 3, with 12 bases in between. CDR1 is SNHLY, CDR2 FYNNEI, per germline. The CDR3 loop spans 16 amino acids. The CDR3 region is CASSEDGAGPNEKLFF. The DNA of the CDR3 is TGTGCCAGCAGTGAAGATGGGGCAGGGCCTAATGAAAAACTGTTTTTT.

The CDR3 spells CAGGIREKETQYF. CDR3 nucleotide sequence: TGTGCCGGAGGGATACGGGAGAAAGAGACCCAGTACTTC. The V call is TRBV6-5, the J call TRBJ2-5; the D gene is possibly TRBD2 (6 bases). Trimming shortened V by 11 bases and J by 3 bases, and 16 bases separated the two germline ends. This CDR3 spans 13 amino acids. The germline V gene encodes CDR1 MNHEY and CDR2 SVGAGI.

This clonotype was seen at least ten times. At one end the junction does not follow the germline gene, possibly because of a read error. The chain's CDR3 is CASSPTSGPYEQYF. Here the CDR3 DNA reads TGTGCTAGCAGCCCCACTAGCGGGCCGTACGAGCAGTACTTC. The J gene is TRBJ2-7, the V gene TRBV9, with 9 bases aligning to TRBD2. Germline CDR1 SGDLS, CDR2 YYNGEE. This CDR3 is built from 14 residues.

In this sample, this clonotype turned up many times. The chain is built from TRBV15 and TRBJ1-3; D is uncertain. Trimming pared 3 bases from V and 0 bases from J, leaving 12 bases between. This CDR3 region has 16 residues. Germline assignment: CDR1 LNHNV and CDR2 YYDKDF (reference sequence). As DNA, the CDR3 is TGTGCCACCAGCAGGGGTGAGGAGAGCTCTGGAAACACCATATATTTT. It is translated as CATSRGEESSGNTIYF.

Only one count was recorded for this clonotype. The chain employs TRBV7-3 and TRBJ1-4, with 7 bases fitting TRBD1. After removal of 5 bases from V and 8 bases from J, the junction contained 14 bases not matched to a gene. The CDR3 is made up of 16 amino acids. Germline-derived CDR1 and CDR2 are SGHTA and FQGTGA. Written as DNA, the CDR3 is TGTGCCAGCAGCCACTCGAGACAGGGAGGGGGCGAAAAACTGTTTTTT. It specifies CASSHSRQGGGEKLFF.

The rearrangement links TRBV25-1 to TRBJ2-7; D not resolved. The ends were cut back, 5 bases at V and 2 bases at J, with 13 bases in the middle. The CDR3 is made up of 14 amino acids. Germline loops: CDR1 MGHDK, CDR2 SYGVNS. This CDR3 is CASSQLGRTYEQYF. Here the CDR3 DNA reads TGTGCCAGCAGTCAATTGGGCCGAACCTACGAGCAGTACTTC.

This clonotype showed up just a few times. V is TRBV9 and J is TRBJ1-2; no definite D call. Looked up from germline, CDR1 is SGDLS and CDR2 is YYNGEE. There are 10 residues in the CDR3. Deletions cut 0 bases from V and 8 bases from J, with 2 bases between. Here the CDR3 reads CASSVGGYTF. Written as DNA, the CDR3 is TGTGCCAGCAGCGTAGGGGGCTACACCTTC.

The chain employs TRBV2 and TRBJ1-6, with TRBD1 matching 7 bases. Germline loops: CDR1 SNHLY, CDR2 FYNNEI. J gave up 7 bases and V 6 bases, and 6 bases lay outside the gene matches. This CDR3 spans 14 amino acids. CDR3 in DNA: TGTGCCAGCAGGTCACAGGGGCCGAATTCACCCCTCCACTTT. Its translation: CASRSQGPNSPLHF.

This sequence joins TRBV12-3 or TRBV12-4 and TRBJ2-7, with unresolved D. The CDR3 totals 13 residues. Trimming took off 5 bases at V and 6 bases at J, with 14 bases between the two ends. The CDR3 DNA sequence: TGTGCCAGCAGTCCCGCCCCTGGCTCCGAGCAGTACTTC. This sequence encodes CASSPAPGSEQYF.

This clonotype was found once. Mismatch with germline at one junction end may stem from a read error. V and J are TRBV7-9 and TRBJ1-1; the D gene is possibly TRBD1 (5 bases). The germline V gene has CDR1 SEHNR and CDR2 FQNEAQ (reference sequence). This CDR3 is built from 16 residues. The CDR3 protein is CASSYFGALGNTEALF. CDR3 bases: TGTGCCAGCAGCTACTTCGGGGCGCTCGGGAACACTGAAGCTCTCTTT.

The V gene is TRBV9, the J gene TRBJ1-2; no clear D. V was clipped by 0 bases and J by 3 bases, with 9 bases between them. Germline CDR1 reads SGDLS; CDR2 reads YYNGEE. The CDR3 length is 14 residues. The CDR3 region is CASSVGEGYYGYTF. Written as DNA, the CDR3 is TGTGCCAGCAGCGTAGGGGAGGGTTACTATGGCTACACCTTC.